This T cell receptor beta chain was observed in a study of blood T cell repertoires in COVID-19. The table came from immunoSEQ multiplex PCR; TCRdb's copy has only in-frame clones and leaves some out. The sample shows 200,000 to 250,000 clones, 85% of them seen only once. Germline V gives CDR1 LNHDA, CDR2 SQIVND (reference sequence). V lost 3 bases and J 5 bases, leaving 17 bases between the germline ends. This CDR3 has 16 residues. The TCR comes from a woman aged 55-69 years with active or convalescent COVID-19. The sample was peripheral blood. The rearrangement links TRBV19 to TRBJ2-1; weak D call: TRBD2 (6 bases). CDR3 nucleotide sequence: TGTGCCAGTAGTATCCTCGGGAGTAGACGTGACAATGAGCAGTTCTTC. This gives the protein CASSILGSRRDNEQFF.